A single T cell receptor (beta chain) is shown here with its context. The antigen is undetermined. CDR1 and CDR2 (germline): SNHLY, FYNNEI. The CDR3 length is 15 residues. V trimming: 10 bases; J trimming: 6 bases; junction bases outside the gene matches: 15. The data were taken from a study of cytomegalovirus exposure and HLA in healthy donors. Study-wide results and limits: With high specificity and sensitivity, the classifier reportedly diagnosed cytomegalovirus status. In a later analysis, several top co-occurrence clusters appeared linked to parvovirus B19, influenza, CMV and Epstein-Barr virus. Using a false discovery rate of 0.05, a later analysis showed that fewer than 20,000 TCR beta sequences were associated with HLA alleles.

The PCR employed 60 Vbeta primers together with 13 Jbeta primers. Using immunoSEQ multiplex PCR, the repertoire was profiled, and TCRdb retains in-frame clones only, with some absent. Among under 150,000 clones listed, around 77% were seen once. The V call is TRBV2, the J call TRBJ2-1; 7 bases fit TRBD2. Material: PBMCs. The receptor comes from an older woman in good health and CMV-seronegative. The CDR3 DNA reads TGTGCCACCCCCCTGGGGGGGATTTCTCTCAATGAGCAGTTCTTC. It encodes CATPLGGISLNEQFF.